This record looks at one TCR beta chain sequence and its context. The data derive from a study of blood T cell repertoires in COVID-19. Trimming cost V 5 bases and J 7 bases; bases outside gene matches: 7. Germline CDR1 is SGHTA and CDR2 is FQGNSA. This CDR3 is built from 14 residues. TCRdb's copy holds only in-frame clones and misses some; the assay was immunoSEQ multiplex PCR. In the table there are some 200,000 clones, 70% to 90% of which are singletons. The TCR sequence derives from a woman aged 40-49 years with acute COVID-19. The chain couples TRBV7-2 to TRBJ2-7, with 11 bases fitting TRBD2. Source material: PBMCs or T cells enriched from blood (not recorded which). DNA of the CDR3: TGTGCCAGCAGCCTACTAGCGGGAGTTAATGAGCAGTACTTC. It yields the protein CASSLLAGVNEQYF.